This T cell receptor (beta chain) was sequenced during a study of metastatic and nonmetastatic thyroid tumors. Study summary: Repertoire comparison spanned blood and tumor or nodule tissue of malignant and benign thyroid patients. Broader study findings: According to reports, the diversity of TCR beta was significantly higher in malignant thyroid tumors than in benign nodules, and this held in both blood and tumor samples.

This clone was found a few times. Its antigen is as yet unknown. With MiXCR, TCRdb reprocessed the PCR reads. The sample lists some 6,000 clones, more than 25% occurring once. V lost 1 base, J lost 5 bases, and 6 bases lay in between. The V gene's germline CDR1 is SGHTA and CDR2 FQGNSA. There are 13 residues in the CDR3. Treatment of any kind had been given to no patient before thyroid surgery. The TCR comes from a male donor with papillary thyroid cancer or a benign thyroid nodule (not recorded which). Some clones in this sample may be carry-over from other donors' samples. J is TRBJ1-5 and V is TRBV7-2; D not resolved. The sequenced sample was adjacent normal tissue. CDR3 nucleotides: TGTGCCAGCAGCTTAGGAATGGATCAGCCCCAGCATTTT. Translating it yields CASSLGMDQPQHF.